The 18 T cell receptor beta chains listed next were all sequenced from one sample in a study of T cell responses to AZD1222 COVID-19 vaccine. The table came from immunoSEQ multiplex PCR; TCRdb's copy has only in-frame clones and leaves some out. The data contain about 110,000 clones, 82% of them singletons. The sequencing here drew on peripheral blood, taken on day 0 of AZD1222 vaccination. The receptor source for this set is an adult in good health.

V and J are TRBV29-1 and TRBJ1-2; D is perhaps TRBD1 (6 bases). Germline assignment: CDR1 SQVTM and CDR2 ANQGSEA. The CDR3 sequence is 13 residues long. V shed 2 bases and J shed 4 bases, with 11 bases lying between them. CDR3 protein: CSVERGGGYGYTF. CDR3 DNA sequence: TGCAGCGTTGAACGGGGGGGCGGCTATGGCTACACCTTC.

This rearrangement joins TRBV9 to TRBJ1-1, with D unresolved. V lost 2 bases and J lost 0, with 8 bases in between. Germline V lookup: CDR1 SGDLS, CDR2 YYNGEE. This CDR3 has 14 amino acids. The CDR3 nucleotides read TGTGCCAGCAGCGTTACGGGTATGAACACTGAAGCTTTCTTT. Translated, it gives CASSVTGMNTEAFF.

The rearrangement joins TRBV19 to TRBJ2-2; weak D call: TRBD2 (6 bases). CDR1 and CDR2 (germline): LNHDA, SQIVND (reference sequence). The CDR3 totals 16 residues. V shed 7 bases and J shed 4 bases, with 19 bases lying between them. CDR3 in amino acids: CASIKSGTGGTGELFF. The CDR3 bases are TGTGCCAGTATTAAATCCGGGACTGGGGGCACCGGGGAGCTGTTTTTT.

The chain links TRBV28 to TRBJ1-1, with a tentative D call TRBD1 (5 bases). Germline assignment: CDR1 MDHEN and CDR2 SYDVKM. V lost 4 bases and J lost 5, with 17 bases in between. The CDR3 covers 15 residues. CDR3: CASSYTQGRGTEAFF. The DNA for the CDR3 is TGTGCCAGCAGTTACACTCAGGGTAGAGGGACTGAAGCTTTCTTT.

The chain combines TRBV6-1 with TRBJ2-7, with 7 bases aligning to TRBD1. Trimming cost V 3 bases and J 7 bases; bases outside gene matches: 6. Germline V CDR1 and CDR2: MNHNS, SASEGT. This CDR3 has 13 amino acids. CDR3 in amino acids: CASSEHLQGEQYF. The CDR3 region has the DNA TGTGCCAGCAGTGAGCACTTACAGGGGGAGCAGTACTTC.

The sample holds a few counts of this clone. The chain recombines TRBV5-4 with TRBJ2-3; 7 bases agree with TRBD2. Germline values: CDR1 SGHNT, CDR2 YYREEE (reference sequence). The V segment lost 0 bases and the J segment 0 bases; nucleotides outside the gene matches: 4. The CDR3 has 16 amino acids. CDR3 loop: CASSLGAGVSTDTQYF. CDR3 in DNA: TGTGCCAGCAGCTTGGGGGCGGGGGTTAGCACAGATACGCAGTATTTT.

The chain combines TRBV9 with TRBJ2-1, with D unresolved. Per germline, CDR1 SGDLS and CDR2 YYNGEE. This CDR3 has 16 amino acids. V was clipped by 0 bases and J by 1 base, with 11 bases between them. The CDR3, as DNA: TGTGCCAGCAGCGTAGTAGAGGTTAGATCCTACAATGAGCAGTTCTTC. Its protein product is CASSVVEVRSYNEQFF.

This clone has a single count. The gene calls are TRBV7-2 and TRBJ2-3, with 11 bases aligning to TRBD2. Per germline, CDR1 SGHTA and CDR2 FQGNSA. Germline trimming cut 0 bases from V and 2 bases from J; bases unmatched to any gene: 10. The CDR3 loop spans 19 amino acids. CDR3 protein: CASSLARPGLAEITDTQYF. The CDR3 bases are TGTGCCAGCAGCTTAGCGAGACCGGGACTAGCGGAGATCACAGATACGCAGTATTTT.

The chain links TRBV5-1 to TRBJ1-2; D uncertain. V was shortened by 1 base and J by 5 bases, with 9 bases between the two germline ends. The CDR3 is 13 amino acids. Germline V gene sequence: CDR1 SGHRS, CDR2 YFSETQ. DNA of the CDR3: TGCGCCAGCAGCTTGTCAGAGAGTTATGGCTACACCTTC. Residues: CASSLSESYGYTF.

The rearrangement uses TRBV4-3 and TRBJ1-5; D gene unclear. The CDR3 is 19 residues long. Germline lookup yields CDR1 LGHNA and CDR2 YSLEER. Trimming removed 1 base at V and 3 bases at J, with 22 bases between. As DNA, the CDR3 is TGCGCCAGCAGCCAAGGTTTCGCCGGGGTCTCATGGAACAATCAGCCCCAGCATTTT. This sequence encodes CASSQGFAGVSWNNQPQHF.

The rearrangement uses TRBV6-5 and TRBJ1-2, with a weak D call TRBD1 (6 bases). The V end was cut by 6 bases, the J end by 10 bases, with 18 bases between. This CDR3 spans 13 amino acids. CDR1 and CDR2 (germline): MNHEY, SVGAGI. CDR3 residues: CASSALDSGPYTF. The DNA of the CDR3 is TGTGCCAGCAGCGCCTTGGACAGTGGACCCTACACCTTC.

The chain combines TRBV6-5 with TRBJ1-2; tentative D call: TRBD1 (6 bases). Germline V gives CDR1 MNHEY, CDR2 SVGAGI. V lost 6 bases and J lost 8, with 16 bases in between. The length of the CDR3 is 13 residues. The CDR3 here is CASRVDRNVGYTF. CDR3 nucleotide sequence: TGTGCCAGCAGGGTAGACAGGAACGTCGGCTACACCTTC.

CDR3: CASSHLAGGPPDTQYF. CDR3 DNA: TGCGCCAGCAGCCACTTGGCGGGGGGGCCCCCAGATACGCAGTATTTT. V and J are TRBV4-1 and TRBJ2-3; the match to TRBD2 covers 9 bases. The junction had 8 bases not matched to a gene; V was cut back by 3 bases and J by 4 bases. Germline V gene lookup returns CDR1 MGHRA and CDR2 YSYEKL. The CDR3 extends over 16 amino acids.

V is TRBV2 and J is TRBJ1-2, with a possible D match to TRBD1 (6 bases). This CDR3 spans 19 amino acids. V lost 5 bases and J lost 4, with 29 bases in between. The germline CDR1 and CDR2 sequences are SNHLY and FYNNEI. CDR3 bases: TGTGCCAGCAGTTTCGGGGGCAGGGGAGGTCGGCTACGCGGCTATGGCTACACCTTC. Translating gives CASSFGGRGGRLRGYGYTF.

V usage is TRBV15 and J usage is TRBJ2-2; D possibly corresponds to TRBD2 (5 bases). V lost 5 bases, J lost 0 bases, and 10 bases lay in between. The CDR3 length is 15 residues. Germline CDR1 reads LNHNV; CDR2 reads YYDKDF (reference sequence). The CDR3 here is CATSPGLANTGELFF. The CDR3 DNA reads TGTGCCACCAGCCCAGGACTGGCGAACACCGGGGAGCTGTTTTTT.

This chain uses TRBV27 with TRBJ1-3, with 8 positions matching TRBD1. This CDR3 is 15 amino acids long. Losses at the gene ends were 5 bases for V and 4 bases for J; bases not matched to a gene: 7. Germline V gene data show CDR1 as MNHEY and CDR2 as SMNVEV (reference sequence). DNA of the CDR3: TGTGCCAGCAGTCTCCAGGGGGCGCTCGGAAACACCATATATTTT. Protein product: CASSLQGALGNTIYF.

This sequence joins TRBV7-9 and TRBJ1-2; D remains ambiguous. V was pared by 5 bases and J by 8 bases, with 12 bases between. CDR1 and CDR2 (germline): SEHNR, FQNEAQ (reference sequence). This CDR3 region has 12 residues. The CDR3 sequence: CASSPQAYGYTF. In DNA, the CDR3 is TGTGCCAGCAGCCCACAAGCCTACGGCTACACCTTC.

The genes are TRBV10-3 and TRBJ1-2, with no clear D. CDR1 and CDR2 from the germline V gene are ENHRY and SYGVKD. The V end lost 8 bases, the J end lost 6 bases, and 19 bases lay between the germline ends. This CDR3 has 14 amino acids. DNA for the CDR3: TGTGCCATCGGTGGAGGAGTTGCTCGCGATGGCTACACCTTC. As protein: CAIGGGVARDGYTF.